Listed here are 7 T cell receptor beta chains from one sample, sequenced in a study of T-cell memory formation after mild COVID-19. Each CDR3 protein is one row after TCRdb ran MiXCR on the 5' RACE reads. This sample has about half a million distinct CDR3 sequences, with about 18% found just once. The specimen sequenced was PBMCs or a T cell subset sorted from them (not recorded which). These receptors all come from an adult woman who had mild COVID-19 (a few samples of this study predate the infection). Cell type and time point are not known.

The CDR3, as DNA: TGTGCCAGCAGCTTATGGGAAGAACGGCCCCAGCATTTT. The encoded protein is CASSLWEERPQHF. The chain employs TRBV7-2 and TRBJ1-5; D remains unclear. Germline-derived CDR1 and CDR2 are SGHTA and FQGNSA. The V end lost 2 bases, the J end lost 9 bases, and 11 bases lay between the germline ends. The length of the CDR3 is 13 residues.

The rearrangement uses TRBV7-2 and TRBJ2-7; D is possibly TRBD1 (8 bases). The CDR3 runs 15 residues. CDR1 SGHTA and CDR2 FQGNSA come from the germline V gene. Trimming stripped 1 base from V and 4 bases from J, with 14 bases between. CDR3 nucleotides: TGTGCCAGCAGCTTAGACAGGGGGGGTCCTTACGAGCAGTACTTC. This gives the protein CASSLDRGGPYEQYF.

This clonotype has only a few counts. This sequence joins TRBV6-5 and TRBJ1-1, with D maybe TRBD1 (5 bases). V was clipped by 5 bases and J by 5 bases, with 15 bases between them. Germline CDR1 reads MNHEY; CDR2 reads SVGAGI. This CDR3 region has 14 residues. The CDR3 here is CASSRLRRETEAFF. CDR3 nucleotide sequence: TGTGCCAGCAGTCGCCTCCGCAGGGAAACTGAAGCTTTCTTT.

The gene calls are TRBV12-3 or TRBV12-4 and TRBJ1-5; D possibly corresponds to TRBD1 (5 bases). CDR3 length: 14 residues. V was clipped by 6 bases and J by 5 bases, with 14 bases between them. The CDR3 DNA sequence: TGTGCCAGCAGCAGGGATAGAGCAGATCAGCCCCAGCATTTT. This gives the protein CASSRDRADQPQHF.

The V gene is TRBV6-5, the J gene TRBJ1-2, with D possibly matching TRBD1 (5 bases). Germline V lookup: CDR1 MNHEY, CDR2 SVGAGI. The CDR3 is 17 residues long. The ends were cut back, 6 bases at V and 6 bases at J, with 26 bases in the middle. The CDR3 DNA is TGTGCCAGCAGCCCACCCCGGGACGGGGGTCTCTGTAATGGCTACACCTTC. It encodes CASSPPRDGGLCNGYTF.

The CDR3 is CASSQEAASGRAREQFF. CDR3 DNA sequence: TGCGCCAGCAGCCAAGAAGCGGCTAGCGGGAGGGCCAGAGAGCAGTTCTTC. The chain uses TRBV4-1 and TRBJ2-1; TRBD2 matches at 12 bases. V lost 0 bases and J lost 10; bases outside the gene matches: 10. The CDR3 covers 17 residues. CDR1 is MGHRA and CDR2 is YSYEKL in the germline V gene.

This clonotype appeared a few times. The rearrangement uses TRBV6-5 and TRBJ2-1; 13 positions match TRBD2. The CDR3 runs 15 residues. Germline V gene lookup returns CDR1 MNHEY and CDR2 SVGAGI. The V and J ends lost 5 bases and 10 bases, in that order; junction bases with no gene match: 8. The CDR3 bases are TGTGCCAGCAGTAACGGGACTAGCGGGGTAAGCGAGCAGTTCTTC. Its translation: CASSNGTSGVSEQFF.